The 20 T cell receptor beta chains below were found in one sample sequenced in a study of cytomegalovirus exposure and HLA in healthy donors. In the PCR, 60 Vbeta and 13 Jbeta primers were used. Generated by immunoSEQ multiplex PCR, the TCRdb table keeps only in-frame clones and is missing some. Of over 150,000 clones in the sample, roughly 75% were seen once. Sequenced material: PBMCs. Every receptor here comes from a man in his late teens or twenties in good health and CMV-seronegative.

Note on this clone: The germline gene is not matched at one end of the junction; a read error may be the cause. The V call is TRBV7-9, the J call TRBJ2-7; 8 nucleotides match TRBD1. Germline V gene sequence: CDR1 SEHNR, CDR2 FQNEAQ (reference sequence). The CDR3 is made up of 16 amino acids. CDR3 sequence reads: CSSSSDQDRVTGEQYF. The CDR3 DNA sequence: TGTTCCAGCAGCTCCGACCAGGACAGGGTGACAGGGGAGCAGTACTTC.

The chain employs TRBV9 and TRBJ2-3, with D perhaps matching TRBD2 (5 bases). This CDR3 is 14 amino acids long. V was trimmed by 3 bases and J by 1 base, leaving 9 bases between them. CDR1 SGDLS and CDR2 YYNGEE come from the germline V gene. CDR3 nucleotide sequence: TGTGCCAGCAGCGCGAGGGCCGGCACAGATACGCAGTATTTT. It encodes CASSARAGTDTQYF.

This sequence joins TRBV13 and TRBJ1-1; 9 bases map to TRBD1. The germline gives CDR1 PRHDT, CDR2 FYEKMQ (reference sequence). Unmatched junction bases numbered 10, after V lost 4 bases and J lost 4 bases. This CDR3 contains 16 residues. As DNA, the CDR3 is TGTGCCAGCAGCTCCCCGGGACAGGGAGAGTCCACTGAAGCTTTCTTT. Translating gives CASSSPGQGESTEAFF. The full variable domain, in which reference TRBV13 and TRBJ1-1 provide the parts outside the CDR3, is AAGVIQSPRHLIKEKRETATLKCYPIPRHDTVYWYQQGPGQDPQFLISFYEKMQSDKGSIPDRFSAQQFSDYHSELNMSSLELGDSALYFCASSSPGQGESTEAFFGQGTRLTVV.

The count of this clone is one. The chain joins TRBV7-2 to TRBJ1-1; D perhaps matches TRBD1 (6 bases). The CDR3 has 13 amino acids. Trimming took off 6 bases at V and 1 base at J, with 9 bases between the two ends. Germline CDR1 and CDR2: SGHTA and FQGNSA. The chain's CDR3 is CASRRTENTEAFF. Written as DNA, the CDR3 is TGTGCCAGCAGAAGGACAGAGAACACTGAAGCTTTCTTT.

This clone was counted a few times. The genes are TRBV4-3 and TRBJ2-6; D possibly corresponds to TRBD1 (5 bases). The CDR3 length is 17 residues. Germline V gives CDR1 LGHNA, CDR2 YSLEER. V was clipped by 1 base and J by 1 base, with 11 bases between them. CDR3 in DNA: TGCGCCAGCAGCCAAGTAGGTTCAGGGTCTGGGGCCAACGTCCTGACTTTC. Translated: CASSQVGSGSGANVLTF.

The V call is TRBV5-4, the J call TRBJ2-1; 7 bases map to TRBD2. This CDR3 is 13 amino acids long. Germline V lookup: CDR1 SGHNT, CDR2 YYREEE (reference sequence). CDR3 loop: CASQRESYNEQFF. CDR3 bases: TGTGCGAGCCAGCGGGAATCCTACAATGAGCAGTTCTTC.

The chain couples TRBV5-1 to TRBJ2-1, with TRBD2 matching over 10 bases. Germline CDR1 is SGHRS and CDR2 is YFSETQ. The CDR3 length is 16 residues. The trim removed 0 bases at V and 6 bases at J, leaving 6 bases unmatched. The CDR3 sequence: CASSLGLASGGNEQFF. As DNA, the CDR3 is TGCGCCAGCAGCTTGGGATTGGCTAGCGGGGGCAATGAGCAGTTCTTC.

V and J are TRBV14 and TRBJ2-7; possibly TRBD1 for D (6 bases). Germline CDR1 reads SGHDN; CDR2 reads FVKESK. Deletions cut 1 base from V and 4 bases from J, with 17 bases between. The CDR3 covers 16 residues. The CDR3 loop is CASSQAWVGHAYEQYF. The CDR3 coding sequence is TGTGCCAGCAGCCAAGCATGGGTGGGACACGCGTACGAGCAGTACTTC.

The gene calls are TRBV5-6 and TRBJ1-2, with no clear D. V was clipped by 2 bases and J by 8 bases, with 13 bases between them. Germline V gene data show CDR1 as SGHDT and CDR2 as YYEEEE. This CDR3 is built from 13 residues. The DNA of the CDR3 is TGTGCCAGCAGCTTCCCTCGGGGAGGGGGCTACACCTTC. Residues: CASSFPRGGGYTF. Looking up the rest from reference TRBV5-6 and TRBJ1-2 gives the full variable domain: DAGVTQSPTHLIKTRGQQVTLRCSPKSGHDTVSWYQQALGQGPQFIFQYYEEEERQRGNFPDRFSGHQFPNYSSELNVNALLLGDSALYLCASSFPRGGGYTFGSGTRLTVV.

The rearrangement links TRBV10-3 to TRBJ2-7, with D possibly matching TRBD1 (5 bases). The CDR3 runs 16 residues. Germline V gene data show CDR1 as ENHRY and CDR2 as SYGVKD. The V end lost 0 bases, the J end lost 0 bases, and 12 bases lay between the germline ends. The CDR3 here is CAISESPATVSYEQYF. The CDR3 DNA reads TGTGCCATCAGTGAGTCGCCAGCGACAGTCTCCTACGAGCAGTACTTC.

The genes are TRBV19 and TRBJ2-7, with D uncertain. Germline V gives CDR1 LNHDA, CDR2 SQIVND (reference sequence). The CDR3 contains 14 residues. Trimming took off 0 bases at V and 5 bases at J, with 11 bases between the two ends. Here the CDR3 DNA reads TGTGCCAGTAGTATAGACCTAGAGAGCCACGAGCAGTACTTC. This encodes CASSIDLESHEQYF.

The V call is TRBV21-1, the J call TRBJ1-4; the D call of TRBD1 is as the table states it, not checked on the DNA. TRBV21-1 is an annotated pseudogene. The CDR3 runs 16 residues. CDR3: CASSKPGQGAGEKLFF. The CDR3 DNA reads TGTGCCAGCAGCAAACCCGGACAGGGGGCGGGTGAAAAACTGTTTTTT.

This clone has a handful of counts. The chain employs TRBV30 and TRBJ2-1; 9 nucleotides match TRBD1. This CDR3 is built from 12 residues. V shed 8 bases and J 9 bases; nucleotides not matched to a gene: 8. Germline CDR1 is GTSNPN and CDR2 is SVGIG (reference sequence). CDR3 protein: CAGTQGAGEQFF. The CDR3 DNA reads TGTGCCGGAACACAGGGGGCTGGTGAGCAGTTCTTC.

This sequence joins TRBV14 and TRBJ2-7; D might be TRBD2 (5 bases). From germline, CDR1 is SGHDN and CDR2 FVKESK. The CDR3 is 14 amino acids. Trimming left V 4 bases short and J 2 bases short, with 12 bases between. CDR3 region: CASSPRVRAYEQYF. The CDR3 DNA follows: TGTGCCAGCAGCCCCCGGGTGAGGGCCTACGAGCAGTACTTC.

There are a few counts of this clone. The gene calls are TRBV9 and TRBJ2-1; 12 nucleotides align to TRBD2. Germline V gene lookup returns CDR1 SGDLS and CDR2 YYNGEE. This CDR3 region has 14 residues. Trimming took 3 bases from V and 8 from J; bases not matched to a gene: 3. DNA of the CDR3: TGTGCCAGCAGCGCTAGCGGGAGGGCCGATGAGCAGTTCTTC. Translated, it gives CASSASGRADEQFF.

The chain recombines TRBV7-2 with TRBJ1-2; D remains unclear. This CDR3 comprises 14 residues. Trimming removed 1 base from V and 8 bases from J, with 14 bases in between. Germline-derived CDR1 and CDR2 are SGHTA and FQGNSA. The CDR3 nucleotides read TGTGCCAGCAGCTTAGGAAAGGAGGAAGGCGGCTACACCTTC. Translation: CASSLGKEEGGYTF. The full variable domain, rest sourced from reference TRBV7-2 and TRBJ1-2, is GAGVSQSPSNKVTEKGKDVELRCDPISGHTALYWYRQSLGQGLEFLIYFQGNSAPDKSGLPSDRFSAERTGGSVSTLTIQRTQQEDSAVYLCASSLGKEEGGYTFGSGTRLTVV.

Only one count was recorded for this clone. CDR3 protein: CASRQPDSNGYTF. CDR3 coding DNA: TGTGCCAGCAGACAACCGGACAGTAACGGCTACACCTTC. The chain is built from TRBV28 and TRBJ1-2, with a weak D call TRBD1 (6 bases). Germline V gene data show CDR1 as MDHEN and CDR2 as SYDVKM. The CDR3 runs 13 residues. The V and J ends lost 6 bases and 8 bases respectively, with 16 bases between them.

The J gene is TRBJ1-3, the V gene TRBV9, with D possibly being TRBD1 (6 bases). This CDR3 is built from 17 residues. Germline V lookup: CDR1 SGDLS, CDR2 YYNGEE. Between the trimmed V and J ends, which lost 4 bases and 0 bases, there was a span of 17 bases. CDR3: CASSPSPGGPSGNTIYF. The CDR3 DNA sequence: TGTGCCAGCAGCCCATCCCCGGGGGGCCCCTCTGGAAACACCATATATTTT.

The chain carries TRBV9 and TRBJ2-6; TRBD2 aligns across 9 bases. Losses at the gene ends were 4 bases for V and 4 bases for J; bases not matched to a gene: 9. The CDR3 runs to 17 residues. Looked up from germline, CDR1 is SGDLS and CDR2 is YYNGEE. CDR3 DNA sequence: TGTGCCAGCAGCCCTTTAGCGGGAGACCCCGGGGCCAACGTCCTGACTTTC. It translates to CASSPLAGDPGANVLTF.

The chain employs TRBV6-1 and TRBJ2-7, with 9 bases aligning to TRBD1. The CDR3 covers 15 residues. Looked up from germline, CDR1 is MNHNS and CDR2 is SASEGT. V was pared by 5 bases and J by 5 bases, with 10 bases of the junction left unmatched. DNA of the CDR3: TGTGCCAGCAGTCAGACAGGGGGAGAGTTCCACGAGCAGTACTTC. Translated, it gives CASSQTGGEFHEQYF.